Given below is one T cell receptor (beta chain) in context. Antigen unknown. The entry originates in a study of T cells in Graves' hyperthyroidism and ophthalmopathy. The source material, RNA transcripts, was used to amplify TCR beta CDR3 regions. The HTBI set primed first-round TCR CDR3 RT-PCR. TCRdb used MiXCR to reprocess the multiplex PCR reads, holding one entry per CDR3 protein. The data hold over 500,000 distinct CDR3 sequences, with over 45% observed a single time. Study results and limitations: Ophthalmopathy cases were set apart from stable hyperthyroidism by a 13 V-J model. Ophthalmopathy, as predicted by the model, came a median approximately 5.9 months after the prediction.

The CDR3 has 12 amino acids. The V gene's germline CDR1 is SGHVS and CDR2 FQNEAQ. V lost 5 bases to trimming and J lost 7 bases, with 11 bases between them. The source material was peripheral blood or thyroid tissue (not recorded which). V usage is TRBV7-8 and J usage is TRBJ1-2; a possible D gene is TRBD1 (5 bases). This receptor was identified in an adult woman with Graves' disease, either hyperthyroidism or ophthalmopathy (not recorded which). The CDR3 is CASSTRDSGYTF. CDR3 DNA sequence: TGTGCCAGCAGCACCCGGGACTCTGGCTACACCTTC.